This T cell receptor (beta chain) was documented in a study of cytomegalovirus exposure and HLA in healthy donors. V gave up 4 bases and J gave up 0 bases; unmatched junction bases: 6. The length of the CDR3 is 15 residues. Germline CDR1 is SGHRS and CDR2 is YFSETQ. The study ran its PCR with 60 Vbeta and 13 Jbeta primers. The assay was immunoSEQ multiplex PCR, and TCRdb's table has in-frame clones only and misses some. In the table there are approximately 170,000 clones, roughly 85% of which are singletons. This TCR was sampled from a boy younger than 10 in good health and CMV-seronegative. Input material: PBMCs. The chain has TRBV5-1 and TRBJ2-7; 8 positions match TRBD1. The CDR3 loop is CASSGQGPSSYEQYF. Here the CDR3 DNA reads TGCGCCAGCAGCGGACAGGGACCCAGCTCCTACGAGCAGTACTTC.